This TCR beta chain appears in the sequencing data of a study of T-cell memory formation after mild COVID-19. Using its own MiXCR run on the 5' RACE reads, TCRdb lists one record per CDR3 protein. The top ten clones hold 20% to 25% of a sample with around 310,000 distinct CDR3 sequences, approximately 16% of them seen once. A remark on this clonotype: Its antigen is unidentified.

Study-wide findings and caveats: Researchers report contracting CD4+ clones mostly in CM and EM, with CD8+ clones in EMRA. SARS-CoV-2 specificity was not confirmed for second-wave clones peaking on day 37.

Trimming removed 8 bases from V and 3 bases from J; junction bases left unmatched: 6. Germline V gene data show CDR1 as MDHEN and CDR2 as SYDVKM. The CDR3 runs to 14 residues. Sample: PBMCs or a T cell subset sorted from them (not recorded which). The receptor comes from a man aged 18 to 29 who had mild COVID-19 (a few samples of this study predate the infection). Cell type and time point are not known. J is TRBJ1-3 and V is TRBV28, with 8 bases that match TRBD1. This chain's CDR3 is CASYRGYRGNTIYF. CDR3 DNA sequence: TGTGCCAGCTACAGGGGGTATCGTGGAAACACCATATATTTT.